This T cell receptor (beta chain) is drawn from a study of T cells after yellow fever vaccination. The germline V gene encodes CDR1 KGHDR and CDR2 SFDVKD. The CDR3 contains 14 residues. The junction had 6 bases not matched to a gene; V was cut back by 5 bases and J by 4 bases. Synthesis of TCR cDNA relied on 5'RACE template switching, which attached a universal primer site and UMIs. TCRdb redid the calling of the 5' RACE reads with MiXCR, one entry per CDR3 protein. This table holds about 150,000 distinct CDR3 sequences, roughly 6.4% found once. This clonotype was counted between two and nine times. The TCR originated in a man between 18 and 29 years old who received the YFV17D yellow fever vaccine. The J gene is TRBJ2-5, the V gene TRBV24-1; 7 bases match TRBD1. The sequencing used CD4+ T cells sorted from PBMCs, collected on the day of the first yellow fever vaccination. CDR3 protein: CATSGKGAGETQYF. DNA of the CDR3: TGTGCCACCAGTGGAAAGGGGGCAGGAGAGACCCAGTACTTC.